These 5 T cell receptor beta chains originate from one sample sequenced in a study of T cells after yellow fever vaccination. TCRdb recomputed calls from the 5' RACE reads with MiXCR, one row per CDR3 protein. The sample lists about 300,000 distinct CDR3 sequences; about 4% were seen once. Sequencing used PBMCs, obtained 5 days after the yellow fever booster vaccination. Receptor source: a man younger than 35 who received the YFV17D yellow fever vaccine.

This chain joins TRBV18 and TRBJ2-5, with D unclear. Germline CDR1 is KGHSH and CDR2 is LQKENI. This CDR3 has 15 amino acids. V was trimmed by 0 bases and J by 1 base, leaving 9 bases between them. The CDR3 protein is CASSPPNFRQETQYF. The CDR3 DNA is TGTGCCAGCTCACCACCGAATTTCCGCCAAGAGACCCAGTACTTC.

The chain joins TRBV20-1 to TRBJ2-3; D gene unclear. Germline V gene lookup returns CDR1 DFQATT and CDR2 SNEGSKA (reference sequence). The CDR3 loop spans 13 amino acids. V gave up 3 bases and J gave up 2 bases, with 9 bases separating them. DNA for the CDR3: TGCAGTGCTAGTAGGGTTCCCACAGATACGCAGTATTTT. Protein sequence: CSASRVPTDTQYF.

The sample holds a few counts of this clonotype. The gene calls are TRBV5-4 and TRBJ1-4, with D possibly being TRBD1 (5 bases). Deletions cut 4 bases from V and 6 bases from J, with 13 bases between. This CDR3 is built from 14 residues. CDR1 is SGHNT, CDR2 YYREEE, per germline (reference sequence). The CDR3 sequence is CASSLDSNDEKLFF. In DNA form, the CDR3 reads TGTGCCAGCAGCCTCGACAGCAACGATGAAAAACTGTTTTTT.

The table lists this clonotype with many counts. CDR3 amino acids: CASSPPYWDTQYF. The DNA of the CDR3 is TGTGCCAGCAGCCCTCCTTACTGGGATACGCAGTATTTT. The chain links TRBV11-2 to TRBJ2-3; D is undetermined. V shed 5 bases and J shed 6 bases, with 12 bases lying between them. This CDR3 has 13 amino acids. CDR1 and CDR2 (germline): SGHAT, FQNNGV.

A few counts support this clonotype. The rearrangement links TRBV12-3 or TRBV12-4 to TRBJ1-6; D not certain. V gave up 3 bases and J gave up 14 bases, with 17 bases separating them. The CDR3 extends over 14 amino acids. The CDR3 nucleotides read TGTGCCAGCAGTTTTTCCAGCAAGGGAACGGCCCTCCACTTT. Translated: CASSFSSKGTALHF.